Included here is one TCR beta chain sequence, with context. The data are from a study of tumor-infiltrating lymphocytes in primary liver carcinoma. A primer in the constant region served to generate TCR beta cDNA from approximately 500 ng of total RNA. What produced the TCR beta libraries was three nested multiplex PCR rounds using slightly modified ARM-PCR. The opening two PCR rounds, around 10 cycles each, paired TRBV1-TRBV30 forward primers with a C-beta reverse primer. TCRdb fed the multiplex PCR reads into MiXCR, producing one record per CDR3 protein. This table holds 100,000 to 150,000 distinct CDR3 sequences, approximately 64% found once. From unsorted bulk tissue weighing about 20-31 mg, DNA and RNA were co-extracted. There are 15 residues in the CDR3. Germline V gene lookup returns CDR1 SGHRS and CDR2 YFSETQ. V was pared by 2 bases and J by 9 bases, with 5 bases of the junction left unmatched.

The genes are TRBV5-1 and TRBJ2-1; 13 bases are shared with TRBD2. The source of this sequence is a woman aged 55-70 years with primary liver carcinoma and hepatitis B virus infection. Material for sequencing was liver tumor tissue from sampling region 3. Subset indicated: tumor region T3, left-lateral pole. CDR3 residues: CASSFVLAGGIEQFF. The CDR3 bases are TGCGCCAGCAGCTTCGTACTAGCGGGGGGGATTGAGCAGTTCTTC. The whole variable domain, remainder taken from reference TRBV5-1 and TRBJ2-1, is KAGVTQTPRYLIKTRGQQVTLSCSPISGHRSVSWYQQTPGQGLQFLFEYFSETQRNKGNFPGRFSGRQFSNSRSEMNVSTLELGDSALYLCASSFVLAGGIEQFFGPGTRLTVL.